This T cell receptor beta chain is from a study of blood T cell repertoires in COVID-19. Across the whole study: Collection of acute and convalescent COVID-19 samples took place in the United States, Italy and Spain. PBMCs, B-cell-depleted T cells, or T cells were the source of the cDNA or gDNA that made up the material.

Original data processing: Counts of nucleated cells, estimated from reference gene primer amplification, were obtained. Method: immunoSEQ multiplex PCR; TCRdb's copy keeps in-frame clones and lacks some. V and J calls and clone size are copied from that table; D and trimming were computed from the DNA. Here the sample spans under 250,000 clones, around nine tenths being singletons. This sequence originates from an elderly man with acute or convalescent COVID-19. The source material was peripheral blood.

Here the CDR3 DNA reads TGTGCCAGCAGCCAAGGTAGCGGAATCTACGAGCAGTACTTC. It translates to CASSQGSGIYEQYF. V usage is TRBV14 and J usage is TRBJ2-7; a weak D match, TRBD2 (6 bases). This CDR3 is 14 amino acids long. Germline assignment: CDR1 SGHDN and CDR2 FVKESK. The V gene lost 1 base and the J gene lost 3 bases, with 10 bases spanning the gap.